These 25 T cell receptor beta chains originate from one sample sequenced in a study of blood T cell repertoires in COVID-19. The assay was immunoSEQ multiplex PCR, and TCRdb's table has in-frame clones only and misses some. Here the sample spans about 220,000 clones, 82% being singletons. The sample comprised peripheral blood. Receptors were obtained from a woman aged 70 to 79 with COVID-19, enrolled during active disease.

The V and J genes are TRBV5-1 and TRBJ2-7; 10 bases map to TRBD2. Per the germline V gene, CDR1 is SGHRS and CDR2 is YFSETQ. The trim removed 2 bases at V and 5 bases at J, leaving 7 bases unmatched. The CDR3 runs 15 residues. The CDR3 nucleotides read TGCGCCAGCAGCTTCAGGCTAGCGGGAGTAGACGAGCAGTACTTC. Protein product: CASSFRLAGVDEQYF.

This clone has more than one count but fewer than ten. The chain links TRBV28 to TRBJ2-1; 9 bases map to TRBD2. V trimming: 5 bases; J trimming: 2 bases; junction bases outside the gene matches: 7. Germline assignment: CDR1 MDHEN and CDR2 SYDVKM. The CDR3 is 16 amino acids. This CDR3 reads CASSLQIAGAYNEQFF. The CDR3 DNA follows: TGTGCCAGCAGTCTCCAAATAGCGGGGGCCTACAATGAGCAGTTCTTC.

The chain has TRBV7-9 and TRBJ1-4; 7 positions match TRBD1. The CDR3 is made up of 15 amino acids. After removal of 5 bases from V and 3 bases from J, the junction contained 6 bases not matched to a gene. CDR1 SEHNR and CDR2 FQNEAQ come from the germline V gene (reference sequence). The CDR3 DNA reads as TGTGCCAGCAGCGTACTCAGGGGGTCTAATGAAAAACTGTTTTTT. Protein: CASSVLRGSNEKLFF.

To note about this clone: Other DNA sequences from this sample encode an identical CDR3 as well. The chain links TRBV7-2 to TRBJ1-5, with 8 bases identical to TRBD1. The germline gives CDR1 SGHTA, CDR2 FQGNSA. The CDR3 has 14 residues. J lost 4 bases, V lost 1 base, and 0 bases had no gene match. The CDR3 loop is CASSLGQGNQPQHF. The CDR3 DNA follows: TGTGCCAGCAGCTTAGGACAGGGGAATCAGCCCCAGCATTTT.

The chain combines TRBV12-3 or TRBV12-4 with TRBJ1-2; D perhaps matches TRBD1 (6 bases). The CDR3 consists of 13 residues. V dropped 6 bases and J dropped 4 bases, with 12 bases sitting between them. The CDR3: CASSPGTSYGYTF. DNA for the CDR3: TGTGCCAGCAGCCCCGGGACAAGCTATGGCTACACCTTC.

The chain is built from TRBV9 and TRBJ2-5; D perhaps matches TRBD1 (7 bases). CDR1 and CDR2 from the germline V gene are SGDLS and YYNGEE. This CDR3 has 17 amino acids. Deletions cut 4 bases from V and 2 bases from J, with 21 bases between. The CDR3 nucleotides read TGTGCCAGCAGCCCAGAGGAGGGGGACAGAGAACAAGAGACCCAGTACTTC. It codes for CASSPEEGDREQETQYF.

The genes are TRBV7-9 and TRBJ1-1; unclear D gene. Germline lookup yields CDR1 SEHNR and CDR2 FQNEAQ (reference sequence). V lost 5 bases to trimming and J lost 2 bases, with 9 bases between them. There are 13 residues in the CDR3. CDR3 DNA: TGTGCCAGCAGCACCCAGGCAAACACTGAAGCTTTCTTT. It translates to CASSTQANTEAFF. Full variable domain (remainder filled in from reference TRBV7-9 and TRBJ1-1): DTGVSQNPRHKITKRGQNVTFRCDPISEHNRLYWYRQTLGQGPEFLTYFQNEAQLEKSRLLSDRFSAERPKGSFSTLEIQRTEQGDSAMYLCASSTQANTEAFFGQGTRLTVV.

The J gene is TRBJ2-7, the V gene TRBV10-3; 8 nucleotides match TRBD2. Losses at the gene ends were 4 bases for V and 2 bases for J; bases not matched to a gene: 13. CDR1 ENHRY and CDR2 SYGVKD come from the germline V gene. The CDR3 consists of 17 residues. CDR3 nucleotides: TGTGCCATCAGTGGGGGCGGGGGGCGGACTACCACCTACGAGCAGTACTTC. Translation gives CAISGGGGRTTTYEQYF.

CDR3 region: CATLTGNYGYTF. The CDR3 DNA reads as TGTGCCACCCTGACTGGAAACTATGGCTACACCTTC. The rearrangement joins TRBV28 to TRBJ1-2; D not resolved. The germline V gene has CDR1 MDHEN and CDR2 SYDVKM. This CDR3 has 12 residues. V was cut by 10 bases and J by 2 bases, with 11 bases left in between.

A few counts support this clone. Other DNA sequences within the sample encode an identical CDR3. V usage is TRBV9 and J usage is TRBJ2-2, with 11 bases aligning to TRBD2. V shed 3 bases, J shed 5 bases, and the junction held 9 bases outside the gene matches. The length of the CDR3 is 17 residues. Germline CDR1 is SGDLS and CDR2 is YYNGEE. The CDR3 spells CASSARGTSGTTGELFF. The CDR3 nucleotides are TGTGCCAGCAGCGCTCGGGGGACTAGCGGCACGACCGGGGAGCTGTTTTTT. Based on the CDR3 plus reference TRBV9 and TRBJ2-2, the full variable domain is DSGVTQTPKHLITATGQRVTLRCSPRSGDLSVYWYQQSLDQGLQFLIQYYNGEERAKGNILERFSAQQFPDLHSELNLSSLELGDSALYFCASSARGTSGTTGELFFGEGSRLTVL.

The CDR3 region has the DNA TGTGCCTGGGGAGGCGGGACGACCTACAATGAGCAGTTCTTC. Translated, it gives CAWGGGTTYNEQFF. The V gene is TRBV30, the J gene TRBJ2-1; perhaps TRBD2 as D (6 bases). This CDR3 has 14 residues. V was shortened by 5 bases and J by 2 bases, with 13 bases between the two germline ends. Germline V gene lookup returns CDR1 GTSNPN and CDR2 SVGIG (reference sequence). The full variable domain, rest sourced from reference TRBV30 and TRBJ2-1, is SQTIHQWPATLVQPVGSPLSLECTVEGTSNPNLYWYRQAAGRGLQLLFYSVGIGQISSEVPQNLSASRPQDRQFILSSKKLLLSDSGFYLCAWGGGTTYNEQFFGPGTRLTVL.

The rearrangement joins TRBV5-1 to TRBJ1-5; 7 nucleotides match TRBD1. Germline V gene sequence: CDR1 SGHRS, CDR2 YFSETQ. The CDR3 runs to 13 residues. The trim removed 4 bases at V and 5 bases at J, leaving 3 bases unmatched. CDR3 amino acids: CASSRTGDQPQHF. The CDR3, as DNA: TGCGCCAGCAGCCGCACAGGGGATCAGCCCCAGCATTTT.

This chain uses TRBV6-2 or TRBV6-3 with TRBJ1-2; D remains unclear. Germline CDR1 MNHEY, CDR2 SVGEGT. The V end was cut by 4 bases, the J end by 4 bases, with 10 bases between. This CDR3 contains 13 residues. As DNA, the CDR3 is TGTGCCAGCAGTTTTACAGTATTCTATGGCTACACCTTC. Protein product: CASSFTVFYGYTF.

This sequence joins TRBV6-4 and TRBJ2-7, with 9 bases aligning to TRBD2. The CDR3 extends over 14 amino acids. With 4 bases clipped from V and 6 bases from J, the junction kept 7 bases outside the gene matches. Germline CDR1 MRHNA, CDR2 SNTAGT. The CDR3 loop is CASSAVAGEGEQYF. CDR3 nucleotides: TGTGCCAGCAGTGCGGTAGCGGGAGAGGGCGAGCAGTACTTC.

As DNA, the CDR3 is TGTGCCAGTACAATAGGGGGGGGCAAGAGGTGGAACACTGAAGCTTTCTTT. As protein: CASTIGGGKRWNTEAFF. The V call is TRBV28, the J call TRBJ1-1; the D gene is possibly TRBD1 (6 bases). Germline V lookup: CDR1 MDHEN, CDR2 SYDVKM. V was clipped by 9 bases and J by 1 base, with 24 bases between them. The CDR3 sequence is 17 residues long.

The chain links TRBV18 to TRBJ1-2; D is undetermined. This CDR3 is built from 14 residues. V dropped 2 bases and J dropped 8 bases, with 15 bases sitting between them. Germline loops: CDR1 KGHSH, CDR2 LQKENI. CDR3 protein: CASSPTPGSGGYTF. Written as DNA, the CDR3 is TGTGCCAGCTCACCAACCCCAGGAAGCGGGGGCTACACCTTC.

The chain recombines TRBV28 with TRBJ2-7; 9 nucleotides match TRBD1. The CDR3 covers 13 residues. V lost 5 bases and J lost 5; bases outside the gene matches: 4. Looked up from germline, CDR1 is MDHEN and CDR2 is SYDVKM. The CDR3 nucleotides are TGTGCCAGCAGTGTGACAGGGGGGAACGAGCAGTACTTC. This encodes CASSVTGGNEQYF.

The V call is TRBV27, the J call TRBJ2-5; TRBD2 aligns across 10 bases. The CDR3 runs to 15 residues. V trimming: 2 bases; J trimming: 3 bases; junction bases outside the gene matches: 3. CDR1 and CDR2 (germline): MNHEY, SMNVEV (reference sequence). In DNA, the CDR3 is TGTGCCAGCAGTTTAGGGGGACTAGCGAAAGAGACCCAGTACTTC. It specifies CASSLGGLAKETQYF.

The J gene is TRBJ2-3, the V gene TRBV5-1, with TRBD2 matching 9 bases. The CDR3 length is 17 residues. The V gene's germline CDR1 is SGHRS and CDR2 YFSETQ. Losses at the gene ends were 4 bases for V and 3 bases for J; bases not matched to a gene: 12. Written as DNA, the CDR3 is TGCGCCAGCAGCGGCAGCGGGAGGACCTTGGGGACAGATACGCAGTATTTT. Translated, it gives CASSGSGRTLGTDTQYF.

The sample holds a few counts of this clone. The CDR3 DNA reads TGTGCCAGTAGCCTACGACAGGTTCGGCAGCCCCAGCATTTT. Translated: CASSLRQVRQPQHF. This sequence joins TRBV19 and TRBJ1-5; tentative D call: TRBD1 (6 bases). The V gene's germline CDR1 is LNHDA and CDR2 SQIVND (reference sequence). The CDR3 has 14 amino acids. The V end was cut by 6 bases, the J end by 7 bases, with 16 bases between.

The chain has TRBV19 and TRBJ1-6; 7 bases line up with TRBD1. Germline-derived CDR1 and CDR2 are LNHDA and SQIVND (reference sequence). The CDR3 is 13 residues long. Trimming took 6 bases from V and 7 from J; bases not matched to a gene: 3. This CDR3 reads CASRAGGNSPLHF. The CDR3 nucleotides read TGTGCCAGTAGGGCAGGGGGGAATTCACCCCTCCACTTT.

The chain uses TRBV19 and TRBJ2-2; the match to TRBD2 covers 10 bases. Per the germline V gene, CDR1 is LNHDA and CDR2 is SQIVND (reference sequence). This CDR3 is built from 18 residues. Trimming cost V 3 bases and J 3 bases; bases outside gene matches: 10. This chain's CDR3 is CASSIGLAVDLYTGELFF. The CDR3 coding sequence is TGTGCCAGTAGTATCGGACTAGCGGTAGACCTATACACCGGGGAGCTGTTTTTT.

Remarks on this clone: Other DNA sequences from this sample encode an identical CDR3 as well. The chain uses TRBV5-4 and TRBJ2-1, with 7 nucleotides matching TRBD1. V trimming: 0 bases; J trimming: 3 bases; junction bases outside the gene matches: 3. CDR3 size: 15 residues. Germline V CDR1 and CDR2: SGHNT, YYREEE (reference sequence). The DNA for the CDR3 is TGTGCCAGCAGCTTGGGCCAGGGGGTCTACAATGAGCAGTTCTTC. Its translation: CASSLGQGVYNEQFF. The full variable domain, rest sourced from reference TRBV5-4 and TRBJ2-1, is ETGVTQSPTHLIKTRGQQVTLRCSSQSGHNTVSWYQQALGQGPQFIFQYYREEENGRGNFPPRFSGLQFPNYSSELNVNALELDDSALYLCASSLGQGVYNEQFFGPGTRLTVL.

V is TRBV12-3 or TRBV12-4 and J is TRBJ1-1; tentative D call: TRBD1 (6 bases). V gave up 5 bases and J gave up 8 bases, with 12 bases separating them. CDR3 length: 12 amino acids. CDR3 nucleotides: TGTGCCAGCAGTGCGGACAGCAGAGAAGCTTTCTTT. Translated, it gives CASSADSREAFF.

This clone was found a few times. The rearrangement uses TRBV29-1 and TRBJ2-7; 8 nucleotides match TRBD2. This CDR3 has 16 amino acids. Germline V gives CDR1 SQVTM, CDR2 ANQGSEA. The junction had 11 bases not matched to a gene; V was cut back by 4 bases and J by 0 bases. The CDR3: CSVVDTGGTSSYEQYF. The CDR3, as DNA: TGCAGCGTTGTGGATACTGGGGGGACTAGCTCCTACGAGCAGTACTTC.